This TCR beta chain was observed in a study of PD-L1 blockade in urothelial cancer. Regarding time point: peripheral blood 6 weeks after treatment start. Profiling relied on immunoSEQ multiplex PCR, and the TCRdb table lists in-frame clones only, not all of them. The sample consists of 40,000 to 45,000 clones, about 85% of them appearing once. The CDR3 loop spans 16 amino acids. Germline values: CDR1 SGHRS, CDR2 YFSETQ. Losses at the gene ends were 2 bases for V and 2 bases for J; bases not matched to a gene: 7. About this clone itself: The same CDR3 arises from other DNA sequences in this sample as well.

The chain has TRBV5-1 and TRBJ2-3; 8 nucleotides align to TRBD1. This sequence originates from a man aged 65 to 85 with urothelial cancer. This specimen was PBMCs, taken around atezolizumab (anti-PD-L1) treatment. The CDR3, as DNA: TGCGCCAGCAGCTTAGTTGGACAGGGTAACACAGATACGCAGTATTTT. It codes for CASSLVGQGNTDTQYF.